Shown below are 18 T cell receptor beta chains from a single sample sequenced in a study of shared clonotypes between healthy human individuals. Naive-designated CD8 cells lacked CD45RO, were positively enriched for CCR7, and omitted terminally differentiated effector memory CD45RA+ cells. The table came from immunoSEQ multiplex PCR; TCRdb's copy has only in-frame clones and leaves some out. The sample records a few million clones, 85% to 95% being singletons. Source material: naive CD8+ T cells from PBMCs. Source of these receptors: a man younger than 35 in good health. Some clones in this sample may be carry-over from other donors' samples.

The chain is built from TRBV5-6 and TRBJ2-1; 8 bases align to TRBD2. CDR3 length equals 15 residues. Germline CDR1 and CDR2: SGHDT and YYEEEE. The V segment lost 7 bases and the J segment 7 bases; nucleotides outside the gene matches: 13. Written as DNA, the CDR3 is TGTGCCAGCTCGTCCGCGGGGGGAAAGAGGAATGAGCAGTTCTTC. This gives the protein CASSSAGGKRNEQFF.

The rearrangement links TRBV27 to TRBJ2-3, with TRBD2 matching over 15 bases. The CDR3 contains 19 residues. Germline V lookup: CDR1 MNHEY, CDR2 SMNVEV (reference sequence). V trimming: 6 bases; J trimming: 4 bases; junction bases outside the gene matches: 14. This chain's CDR3 is CASSRTSGTSGRIADTQYF. The CDR3, as DNA: TGTGCCAGCAGCCGGACCTCCGGGACTAGCGGGAGGATCGCAGATACGCAGTATTTT.

J is TRBJ2-7 and V is TRBV7-2, with 9 nucleotides matching TRBD1. With 3 bases clipped from V and 0 bases from J, the junction kept 6 bases outside the gene matches. Germline V gene data show CDR1 as SGHTA and CDR2 as FQGNSA. This CDR3 is built from 16 residues. This CDR3 is CASSFSGTGHSYEQYF. DNA of the CDR3: TGTGCCAGCAGCTTTTCCGGGACAGGGCACTCCTACGAGCAGTACTTC.

The sample holds a few counts of this clone. Other nucleotide sequences in the sample specify the same CDR3. The chain is built from TRBV7-9 and TRBJ2-3, with D hard to call. V lost 2 bases and J lost 0, with 0 bases in between. There are 12 residues in the CDR3. Germline CDR1 reads SEHNR; CDR2 reads FQNEAQ (reference sequence). The CDR3: CASSLSTDTQYF. CDR3 in DNA: TGTGCCAGCAGCTTAAGCACAGATACGCAGTATTTT.

The rearrangement links TRBV7-9 to TRBJ2-7; D not certain. Deletions cut 5 bases from V and 2 bases from J, with 10 bases between. The V gene's germline CDR1 is SEHNR and CDR2 FQNEAQ (reference sequence). The CDR3 has 13 residues. CDR3 sequence (DNA): TGTGCCAGCAGCACCAGTTACCCCTACGAGCAGTACTTC. It translates to CASSTSYPYEQYF.

This clone has only a few counts. This chain connects TRBV19 to TRBJ1-1, with D possibly TRBD1 on 6 matching bases. Trimming took 7 bases from V and 4 from J, leaving 19 bases between them. Germline values: CDR1 LNHDA, CDR2 SQIVND (reference sequence). This CDR3 has 15 residues. Written as DNA, the CDR3 is TGTGCCAGTATCGGGATTAGTGTAGGGGGCACTGAAGCTTTCTTT. Amino acid sequence: CASIGISVGGTEAFF.

This clone was picked up a small number of times. The genes are TRBV4-1 and TRBJ2-2; 10 bases align to TRBD1. CDR1 and CDR2 (germline): MGHRA, YSYEKL. With 2 bases clipped from V and 5 bases from J, the junction kept 11 bases outside the gene matches. CDR3 size: 18 residues. Written as DNA, the CDR3 is TGCGCCAGCAGCCAACAAGAAGTCGGGACAGGGGATACCGGGGAGCTGTTTTTT. Translated: CASSQQEVGTGDTGELFF.

The chain employs TRBV4-1 and TRBJ2-3; 14 bases agree with TRBD2. Trimming took 3 bases from V and 4 from J; bases not matched to a gene: 6. The CDR3 loop spans 17 amino acids. In germline, CDR1 is MGHRA, CDR2 YSYEKL. The CDR3 reads CASSQTSGRATADTQYF. CDR3 sequence (DNA): TGCGCCAGCAGCCAGACTAGCGGGAGGGCCACTGCAGATACGCAGTATTTT.

J is TRBJ2-1 and V is TRBV2; D ambiguous. V lost 7 bases and J lost 0, with 10 bases in between. The V gene's germline CDR1 is SNHLY and CDR2 FYNNEI. CDR3 length: 14 amino acids. The CDR3 is CASKIQISYNEQFF. CDR3 sequence (DNA): TGTGCCAGCAAGATACAGATCTCCTACAATGAGCAGTTCTTC.

The J gene is TRBJ2-3, the V gene TRBV27; D gene unclear. Trimming removed 8 bases from V and 2 bases from J, with 14 bases in between. The germline V gene encodes CDR1 MNHEY and CDR2 SMNVEV (reference sequence). This CDR3 has 14 amino acids. CDR3 loop: CASPNGPTTDTQYF. The DNA for the CDR3 is TGTGCCAGCCCTAATGGGCCCACCACAGATACGCAGTATTTT.

The genes are TRBV28 and TRBJ1-4, with 8 bases matching TRBD1. V trimming: 4 bases; J trimming: 7 bases; junction bases outside the gene matches: 2. Germline lookup yields CDR1 MDHEN and CDR2 SYDVKM. This CDR3 is 13 amino acids long. CDR3 in DNA: TGTGCCAGCAGTTACAGGGGGTCTGAAAAACTGTTTTTT. It encodes CASSYRGSEKLFF.

V and J are TRBV6-6 and TRBJ2-7; 11 bases are a match to TRBD2. The germline CDR1 and CDR2 sequences are MNHNY and SVGAGI (reference sequence). This CDR3 contains 16 residues. Germline trimming cut 6 bases from V and 1 base from J; bases unmatched to any gene: 8. The CDR3 DNA reads TGTGCCAGCAGCCAAAGTCCTAGCGGGAGGTCCTACGAGCAGTACTTC. Translated, it gives CASSQSPSGRSYEQYF.

The J gene is TRBJ1-1, the V gene TRBV27; a weak D match, TRBD1 (5 bases). The CDR3 extends over 11 amino acids. Germline V CDR1 and CDR2: MNHEY, SMNVEV (reference sequence). Between the trimmed V and J ends, which lost 6 bases and 8 bases, there was a span of 10 bases. The CDR3 protein is CASSNGGEAFF. CDR3 coding DNA: TGTGCCAGCAGCAACGGGGGGGAAGCTTTCTTT.

This clone came up once. The chain uses TRBV4-2 and TRBJ2-2, with 7 nucleotides matching TRBD1. With 2 bases clipped from V and 1 base from J, the junction kept 10 bases outside the gene matches. Germline loops: CDR1 LGHNA, CDR2 YNFKEQ. This CDR3 is built from 18 residues. The CDR3 nucleotides are TGTGCCAGCAGCCAAACTCCGGCCGGGACAGTGAACACCGGGGAGCTGTTTTTT. It translates to CASSQTPAGTVNTGELFF.

This clone appeared once. The gene calls are TRBV6-5 and TRBJ2-1; 8 positions match TRBD2. This CDR3 is built from 15 residues. Germline CDR1 and CDR2: MNHEY and SVGAGI. After removal of 0 bases from V and 9 bases from J, the junction contained 7 bases not matched to a gene. CDR3 DNA: TGTGCCAGCAGTTACTCTAGCGGGAAGTCCCGTGAGCAGTTCTTC. This translates into CASSYSSGKSREQFF.

The V and J genes are TRBV2 and TRBJ2-3; 8 bases are a match to TRBD2. Unmatched junction bases numbered 8, after V lost 3 bases and J lost 3 bases. Germline CDR1 is SNHLY and CDR2 is FYNNEI. The CDR3 length is 16 residues. For the CDR3, the DNA is TGTGCCAGCAGTGAGAGGCTAGCGGGTATAACAGATACGCAGTATTTT. Translation gives CASSERLAGITDTQYF.

Notes on this clone: An end of the junction does not agree with germline; a read error may underlie this. The chain joins TRBV2 to TRBJ2-5; 9 nucleotides align to TRBD1. The CDR3 runs to 17 residues. Germline CDR1 SNHLY, CDR2 FYNNEI. CDR3: CATSLFPGQGSQETQYF. In DNA form, the CDR3 reads TGTGCCACGAGCCTATTCCCGGGACAGGGAAGCCAAGAAACCCAGTACTTC.

The chain employs TRBV6-5 and TRBJ2-1; perhaps TRBD1 as D (7 bases). This CDR3 is built from 16 residues. With 0 bases removed from V and 7 bases from J, the gap between germline ends came to 16 bases. Germline CDR1 reads MNHEY; CDR2 reads SVGAGI. The CDR3, as DNA: TGTGCCAGCAGTTACTCGAGACAGGGAGGAGCGAATGAGCAGTTCTTC. As protein: CASSYSRQGGANEQFF.